This T cell receptor (beta chain) stems from a study of cytotoxic CD8 clonotypes in ibrutinib-treated CLL. Study background: A mean of around 260,000 productive templates and approximately 100,000 productive rearrangements was obtained per sample.

Profiled with immunoSEQ multiplex PCR; TCRdb holds only in-frame clones, not every one. Of fewer than 35,000 clones listed, roughly 85% are singletons. The germline V gene has CDR1 LNHDA and CDR2 SQIVND (reference sequence). Deletions cut 3 bases from V and 2 bases from J, with 7 bases between. The CDR3 runs 13 residues. The clonotype was recovered from a human donor with chronic lymphocytic leukemia. The rearrangement links TRBV19 to TRBJ2-5; a possible D gene is TRBD1 (5 bases). The sample was PBMCs, taken after 24 months of ibrutinib treatment. The CDR3 region is CASSITGQETQYF. The CDR3 DNA follows: TGTGCCAGTAGTATCACAGGACAAGAGACCCAGTACTTC.